This TCR beta chain stems from a study of cytomegalovirus exposure and HLA in healthy donors. Study-wide results and limits: Later analysis identified a missense DCLRE1C variant that was linked to TCR beta V- and J-gene trimming.

The CDR3 totals 15 residues. The germline V and J ends were trimmed by 6 bases and 5 bases, with 16 bases remaining between them. CDR1 MNHNY and CDR2 SVGAGI come from the germline V gene (reference sequence). PCR employed 60 Vbeta and 13 Jbeta primers. Sequencing used immunoSEQ multiplex PCR; TCRdb keeps in-frame clones, though not all of them. Seen here are about 69,000 clones, roughly 76% observed once, and the top ten hold more than 2.5%. For this clone: The antigen remains unidentified.

The chain joins TRBV6-6 to TRBJ2-2; maybe TRBD1 (6 bases). The sequence derives from a man in his late teens or twenties in good health and CMV-seronegative. The specimen sequenced was PBMCs. The CDR3 DNA is TGTGCCAGCAGCCACTACAGGGATGGGACCGGGGAGCTGTTTTTT. It codes for CASSHYRDGTGELFF.